These 23 T cell receptor beta chains were sequenced from one sample in a study of brain T cells in children with intractable seizures. TCRdb's table, derived via immunoSEQ multiplex PCR, lists solely in-frame clones and lacks some. The sample carries about 76,000 clones, 90% to 95% recorded once. Sequenced material: peripheral blood, taken at surgery. The source of these receptors is a boy in the first two years of life with tuberous sclerosis and intractable seizures.

This chain links TRBV28 with TRBJ2-4, with 12 bases that match TRBD1. V was clipped by 6 bases and J by 0 bases; unmatched bases: 6. The V gene's germline CDR1 is MDHEN and CDR2 SYDVKM. This CDR3 region has 17 residues. The CDR3 DNA sequence: TGTGCCAGCAGGGGGACAGGGGGCGCCCGAGCCAAAAACATTCAGTACTTC. This gives the protein CASRGTGGARAKNIQYF.

This clone was seen only once. The rearrangement uses TRBV4-2 and TRBJ2-6, with D possibly being TRBD1 (6 bases). Germline CDR1 is LGHNA and CDR2 is YNFKEQ. CDR3 length equals 21 residues. Trimming pared 4 bases from V and 4 bases from J, leaving 29 bases between. Here the CDR3 reads CASSRTPQGESLGRGANVLTF. For the CDR3, the DNA is TGTGCCAGCAGCCGCACCCCACAGGGCGAGTCCCTTGGTCGAGGGGCCAACGTCCTGACTTTC.

This clone is a singleton in its sample. This CDR3 reads CASNGGSRDHEQYF. The CDR3, as DNA: TGTGCCAGTAATGGGGGGTCGAGGGACCACGAGCAGTACTTC. V gene TRBV19 combines with J gene TRBJ2-7; a weak D match, TRBD2 (6 bases). The germline V and J ends were trimmed by 7 bases and 5 bases, with 18 bases remaining between them. This CDR3 is 14 amino acids long. CDR1 and CDR2 from the germline V gene are LNHDA and SQIVND (reference sequence).

This chain joins TRBV9 and TRBJ2-3, with 8 bases lining up with TRBD2. The CDR3 covers 14 residues. In germline, CDR1 is SGDLS, CDR2 YYNGEE. Trimming removed 3 bases from V and 0 bases from J; junction bases left unmatched: 0. DNA of the CDR3: TGTGCCAGCAGCGCTAGCGGGAGCACAGATACGCAGTATTTT. Its translation: CASSASGSTDTQYF.

The rearrangement links TRBV24-1 to TRBJ2-1; D possibly corresponds to TRBD1 (5 bases). With 7 bases removed from V and 8 bases from J, the gap between germline ends came to 14 bases. The CDR3 loop spans 13 amino acids. The germline V gene has CDR1 KGHDR and CDR2 SFDVKD. CDR3 nucleotide sequence: TGTGCCACCAGAATCGCAGGGTCAGATGAGCAGTTCTTC. Encoded protein: CATRIAGSDEQFF.

This clone was counted a single time. The chain combines TRBV7-2 with TRBJ2-5; TRBD2 aligns across 9 bases. The CDR3 has 17 residues. The V gene's germline CDR1 is SGHTA and CDR2 FQGNSA. With V trimmed by 1 base and J by 7 bases, 13 bases remained unmatched. In DNA, the CDR3 is TGTGCCAGCAGCTTAGAGGTAGCGGGAGTGAAAAGGGGGACCCAGTACTTC. Its protein product is CASSLEVAGVKRGTQYF.

The V and J genes are TRBV28 and TRBJ2-1; 7 bases are shared with TRBD1. This CDR3 contains 16 residues. V gave up 6 bases and J gave up 3 bases; unmatched junction bases: 11. Per the germline V gene, CDR1 is MDHEN and CDR2 is SYDVKM. In DNA, the CDR3 is TGTGCCAGCAGCCGAACCACGGGACAGCACTACAATGAGCAGTTCTTC. Protein sequence: CASSRTTGQHYNEQFF.

The chain is built from TRBV7-4 and TRBJ1-1; perhaps TRBD1 as D (6 bases). This CDR3 has 15 residues. The germline V and J ends were trimmed by 4 bases and 0 bases, with 12 bases remaining between them. Germline CDR1 reads SGHVT; CDR2 reads SQSDAQ. In DNA, the CDR3 is TGTGCCAGCAGCTCAGGACAGCTCATGAACACTGAAGCTTTCTTT. This gives the protein CASSSGQLMNTEAFF.

About this clone itself: At one of its ends the junction is not consistent with the germline gene, which may arise from a read error. Other nucleotide sequences from this sample produce the same CDR3. This chain joins TRBV14 and TRBJ2-5; D gene unclear. CDR1 and CDR2 from the germline V gene are SGHDN and FVKESK. The CDR3 has 13 residues. The DNA for the CDR3 is TGTGCCAGTAGCCAAGAACGGCAAGAGACCCAGTACTTC. Translation gives CASSQERQETQYF.

This clone has only one observation. The rearrangement joins TRBV29-1 to TRBJ1-2; a weak D match, TRBD1 (6 bases). The V gene lost 3 bases and the J gene lost 8 bases, with 13 bases spanning the gap. The CDR3 covers 12 residues. Germline CDR1 SQVTM, CDR2 ANQGSEA. CDR3 loop: CSVEVQGNGYTF. CDR3 in DNA: TGCAGCGTTGAGGTCCAGGGGAACGGCTACACCTTC.

The chain links TRBV4-2 to TRBJ1-1; perhaps TRBD1 as D (5 bases). The CDR3 spans 16 residues. Germline CDR1 LGHNA, CDR2 YNFKEQ. The germline V and J ends were trimmed by 3 bases and 1 base, with 15 bases remaining between them. CDR3 sequence (DNA): TGTGCCAGCAGCCAGGTGGAGGGCAGGGAGAACACTGAAGCTTTCTTT. Its protein product is CASSQVEGRENTEAFF.

The V call is TRBV28, the J call TRBJ2-1; 10 bases are a match to TRBD2. The V segment lost 10 bases and the J segment 12 bases; nucleotides outside the gene matches: 15. The CDR3 runs 14 residues. Germline CDR1 is MDHEN and CDR2 is SYDVKM. CDR3 DNA: TGTGCCACCTTCAGCGGGAGGGCCGGTACAGGGCAGTTCTTC. Translation gives CATFSGRAGTGQFF.

The chain combines TRBV6-5 with TRBJ1-6; D unresolved. Trimming shortened V by 2 bases and J by 10 bases, and 12 bases separated the two germline ends. Per germline, CDR1 MNHEY and CDR2 SVGAGI. The CDR3 extends over 14 amino acids. In DNA form, the CDR3 reads TGTGCCAGCAGTTACCCCCAGGAAGGGTCACCCCTCCACTTT. Protein sequence: CASSYPQEGSPLHF.

This chain joins TRBV19 and TRBJ1-5; D is perhaps TRBD1 (6 bases). This CDR3 contains 16 residues. Trimming took 4 bases from V and 0 from J, leaving 13 bases between them. CDR1 and CDR2 (germline): LNHDA, SQIVND (reference sequence). The CDR3 spells CASSTRTANSNQPQHF. In nucleotides, the CDR3 is TGTGCCAGTAGTACCCGGACAGCTAATAGCAATCAGCCCCAGCATTTT. The full variable domain, in which reference TRBV19 and TRBJ1-5 provide the parts outside the CDR3, is DGGITQSPKYLFRKEGQNVTLSCEQNLNHDAMYWYRQDPGQGLRLIYYSQIVNDFQKGDIAEGYSVSREKKESFPLTVTSAQKNPTAFYLCASSTRTANSNQPQHFGDGTRLSIL.

J is TRBJ1-5 and V is TRBV6-2 or TRBV6-3, with D perhaps TRBD1 (6 bases). V lost 0 bases and J lost 3, with 9 bases in between. The CDR3 contains 15 residues. The germline gives CDR1 MNHEY, CDR2 SVGEGT. The CDR3 region is CASSYSGAVNQPQHF. CDR3 bases: TGTGCCAGCAGTTACTCGGGGGCGGTCAATCAGCCCCAGCATTTT.

This rearrangement joins TRBV11-2 to TRBJ1-3; a weak D match, TRBD1 (5 bases). The CDR3 length is 18 residues. The V and J ends lost 0 bases and 4 bases respectively, with 19 bases between them. Germline V lookup: CDR1 SGHAT, CDR2 FQNNGV. CDR3 sequence (DNA): TGTGCCAGCAGCTTAGATCCCGGGGACGTATTCTCGGGAAACACCATATATTTT. Translated, it gives CASSLDPGDVFSGNTIYF.

The chain has TRBV2 and TRBJ1-4; D perhaps matches TRBD1 (5 bases). There are 14 residues in the CDR3. Deletions cut 8 bases from V and 8 bases from J, with 18 bases between. Germline V gives CDR1 SNHLY, CDR2 FYNNEI. In nucleotides, the CDR3 is TGTGCCAGCGGGGGGGGACCGGGTCAAGAAAAACTGTTTTTT. Translation gives CASGGGPGQEKLFF. Full variable domain (missing parts from reference TRBV2 and TRBJ1-4): EPEVTQTPSHQVTQMGQEVILRCVPISNHLYFYWYRQILGQKVEFLVSFYNNEISEKSEIFDDQFSVERPDGSNFTLKIRSTKLEDSAMYFCASGGGPGQEKLFFGSGTQLSVL.

The chain recombines TRBV13 with TRBJ2-1; TRBD1 matches 9 bases. CDR3 size: 15 residues. With 0 bases clipped from V and 6 bases from J, the junction kept 3 bases outside the gene matches. Germline CDR1 PRHDT, CDR2 FYEKMQ (reference sequence). CDR3 region: CASSLGQGAPNEQFF. The DNA of the CDR3 is TGTGCCAGCAGCTTAGGACAGGGGGCGCCCAATGAGCAGTTCTTC.

The chain links TRBV27 to TRBJ1-2; 7 nucleotides line up with TRBD1. The CDR3 has 15 residues. The V segment lost 6 bases and the J segment 5 bases; nucleotides outside the gene matches: 12. The germline gives CDR1 MNHEY, CDR2 SMNVEV (reference sequence). DNA of the CDR3: TGTGCCAGCAGATCCTGGGGGACAGACCTTTATGGCTACACCTTC. It codes for CASRSWGTDLYGYTF.

This sequence joins TRBV4-2 and TRBJ2-1; no clear D. CDR3 size: 11 residues. V gave up 4 bases and J gave up 4 bases, with 2 bases separating them. Germline CDR1 reads LGHNA; CDR2 reads YNFKEQ. The CDR3, as DNA: TGTGCCAGCAGCCTATACAATGAGCAGTTCTTC. Translated: CASSLYNEQFF.

The chain is built from TRBV27 and TRBJ2-2; no clear D gene. Trimming left V 3 bases short and J 6 bases short, with 2 bases between. This CDR3 has 11 amino acids. The germline V gene encodes CDR1 MNHEY and CDR2 SMNVEV (reference sequence). The CDR3 sequence is CASSFSGELFF. DNA of the CDR3: TGTGCCAGCAGTTTCTCCGGGGAGCTGTTTTTT.

CDR3 loop: CASSLERGSNSPLHF. CDR3 in DNA: TGCGCCAGCAGCTTGGAGAGGGGGTCTAATTCACCCCTCCACTTT. This rearrangement joins TRBV5-1 to TRBJ1-6; possibly TRBD1 for D (6 bases). The CDR3 is 15 residues long. Germline CDR1 reads SGHRS; CDR2 reads YFSETQ. V was pared by 0 bases and J by 6 bases, with 10 bases between. The full variable domain, with the rest looked up from reference TRBV5-1 and TRBJ1-6, is KAGVTQTPRYLIKTRGQQVTLSCSPISGHRSVSWYQQTPGQGLQFLFEYFSETQRNKGNFPGRFSGRQFSNSRSEMNVSTLELGDSALYLCASSLERGSNSPLHFGNGTRLTVT.

This clone was picked up one time. This sequence joins TRBV6-5 and TRBJ2-7, with D hard to call. Per germline, CDR1 MNHEY and CDR2 SVGAGI. There are 14 residues in the CDR3. The V gene lost 0 bases and the J gene lost 0 bases, with 6 bases spanning the gap. Here the CDR3 reads CASSYSGISYEQYF. As DNA, the CDR3 is TGTGCCAGCAGTTACTCAGGCATCTCCTACGAGCAGTACTTC.